The 30 T cell receptor beta chains given below trace back to one sample, sequenced in a study of blood T cell repertoires in COVID-19. Data came from immunoSEQ multiplex PCR; TCRdb stores just in-frame clones and leaves some out. Found here are 120,000 or so clones, about four fifths of them singletons; the top ten hold 16%. What was sequenced was peripheral blood. The receptors stem from a man aged 60-69 years with active or convalescent COVID-19.

This chain's CDR3 is CASSPRELGNTEAFF. The CDR3 region has the DNA TGCGCCAGCAGCCCCAGGGAACTTGGGAACACTGAAGCTTTCTTT. This chain connects TRBV5-1 to TRBJ1-1, with TRBD1 as a possible D gene (5 bases). V lost 4 bases and J 1 base, leaving 14 bases between the germline ends. This CDR3 has 15 amino acids. Germline V lookup: CDR1 SGHRS, CDR2 YFSETQ.

V usage is TRBV14 and J usage is TRBJ2-7, with a tentative D call TRBD1 (5 bases). Germline V gene lookup returns CDR1 SGHDN and CDR2 FVKESK. Trimming cost V 0 bases and J 6 bases, with 12 bases left between them. This CDR3 has 14 amino acids. This chain's CDR3 is CASSQEFGRAEQYF. The CDR3 bases are TGTGCCAGCAGCCAAGAATTTGGCAGGGCCGAGCAGTACTTC.

The chain combines TRBV25-1 with TRBJ1-6; possibly TRBD1 for D (5 bases). The CDR3 is made up of 17 amino acids. V shed 1 base and J shed 7 bases, with 17 bases lying between them. CDR1 is MGHDK, CDR2 SYGVNS, per germline. The CDR3: CASSESPPGGANSPLHF. CDR3 in DNA: TGTGCCAGCAGTGAATCCCCCCCGGGAGGGGCCAATTCACCCCTCCACTTT.

The chain has TRBV5-4 and TRBJ2-3; unclear D gene. The length of the CDR3 is 15 residues. Between the trimmed V and J ends, which lost 4 bases and 1 base, there was a span of 13 bases. Germline V gene lookup returns CDR1 SGHNT and CDR2 YYREEE (reference sequence). Written as DNA, the CDR3 is TGTGCCAGCAGCCCACCCTACGTGGGCACAGATACGCAGTATTTT. Residues: CASSPPYVGTDTQYF. The full variable domain, with the rest looked up from reference TRBV5-4 and TRBJ2-3, is ETGVTQSPTHLIKTRGQQVTLRCSSQSGHNTVSWYQQALGQGPQFIFQYYREEENGRGNFPPRFSGLQFPNYSSELNVNALELDDSALYLCASSPPYVGTDTQYFGPGTRLTVL.

The rearrangement links TRBV10-3 to TRBJ1-2; D unresolved. The germline V gene has CDR1 ENHRY and CDR2 SYGVKD. The CDR3 totals 12 residues. The ends were cut back, 0 bases at V and 4 bases at J, with 3 bases in the middle. CDR3 loop: CAISESSYGYTF. The CDR3 region has the DNA TGTGCCATCAGTGAGTCCAGCTATGGCTACACCTTC.

The chain has TRBV5-5 and TRBJ2-3, with D maybe TRBD2 (6 bases). V shed 4 bases and J shed 5 bases, with 11 bases lying between them. Germline values: CDR1 SGHKS, CDR2 YYEKEE (reference sequence). The CDR3 consists of 13 residues. The CDR3: CASSVAARDTQYF. CDR3 DNA sequence: TGTGCCAGCAGCGTAGCGGCCCGAGATACGCAGTATTTT.

V and J are TRBV9 and TRBJ2-4, with 7 positions matching TRBD2. Germline loops: CDR1 SGDLS, CDR2 YYNGEE. This CDR3 comprises 16 residues. V lost 0 bases, J lost 2 bases, and 5 bases stayed unmatched. CDR3 nucleotide sequence: TGTGCCAGCAGCGTAGAGGGGAGGGGACCCAAAAACATTCAGTACTTC. Translation gives CASSVEGRGPKNIQYF.

The sample holds one count of this clone. The chain uses TRBV7-9 and TRBJ2-2, with D maybe TRBD2 (6 bases). This CDR3 spans 15 amino acids. Germline V CDR1 and CDR2: SEHNR, FQNEAQ (reference sequence). The ends were cut back, 2 bases at V and 1 base at J, with 8 bases in the middle. CDR3 nucleotides: TGTGCCAGCAGCTTAAATAGCGGGAACACCGGGGAGCTGTTTTTT. Protein: CASSLNSGNTGELFF.

This clone came up once. The V call is TRBV6-2 or TRBV6-3, the J call TRBJ2-5, with 8 bases lining up with TRBD1. The CDR3 loop spans 15 amino acids. CDR1 is MNHEY and CDR2 is SVGEGT in the germline V gene. The V gene end was trimmed by 0 bases and the J gene end by 4 bases; junction bases not matched to a gene: 4. CDR3 bases: TGTGCCAGCAGTTACTCGGGCAGGGGGCGAGAGACCCAGTACTTC. This encodes CASSYSGRGRETQYF.

This clone is a singleton in its sample. The V gene is TRBV30, the J gene TRBJ1-1; the D is unclear. V shed 5 bases and J shed 1 base, with 11 bases lying between them. The CDR3 loop spans 13 amino acids. The germline CDR1 and CDR2 sequences are GTSNPN and SVGIG (reference sequence). The DNA of the CDR3 is TGTGCCTGGGCCCTGACATCGAACACTGAAGCTTTCTTT. This codes for CAWALTSNTEAFF.

The table lists this clone with a count of one. J is TRBJ2-3 and V is TRBV27, with D tentatively TRBD2 (5 bases). V was cut by 2 bases and J by 4 bases, with 16 bases left in between. Germline CDR1 reads MNHEY; CDR2 reads SMNVEV (reference sequence). The CDR3 spans 16 residues. CDR3 bases: TGTGCCAGCAGTTTAACCGACCCCTGGAGGTCAGATACGCAGTATTTT. Its translation: CASSLTDPWRSDTQYF.

The chain links TRBV9 to TRBJ2-5, with 8 bases fitting TRBD2. V shed 4 bases and J 9 bases; nucleotides not matched to a gene: 2. The CDR3 is 11 residues long. Germline CDR1 SGDLS, CDR2 YYNGEE. CDR3 residues: CASSPGGAQYF. The CDR3 bases are TGTGCCAGCAGCCCGGGGGGGGCCCAGTACTTC. The full variable domain, with the rest looked up from reference TRBV9 and TRBJ2-5, is DSGVTQTPKHLITATGQRVTLRCSPRSGDLSVYWYQQSLDQGLQFLIQYYNGEERAKGNILERFSAQQFPDLHSELNLSSLELGDSALYFCASSPGGAQYFGPGTRLLVL.

In the case of this clone: Distinct nucleotide sequences in the sample also encode this CDR3. The chain carries TRBV7-2 and TRBJ2-1; 7 nucleotides match TRBD2. The CDR3 runs 15 residues. Germline-derived CDR1 and CDR2 are SGHTA and FQGNSA. Germline trimming cut 5 bases from V and 3 bases from J; bases unmatched to any gene: 7. The CDR3: CASSPGGSVYNEQFF. The CDR3 nucleotides read TGTGCCAGCAGCCCCGGCGGGAGCGTCTACAATGAGCAGTTCTTC.

The chain links TRBV27 to TRBJ2-3, with D possibly being TRBD1 (6 bases). CDR3 length equals 15 residues. Per the germline V gene, CDR1 is MNHEY and CDR2 is SMNVEV (reference sequence). The V end was cut by 1 base, the J end by 3 bases, with 11 bases between. The DNA of the CDR3 is TGTGCCAGCAGTTTATACGCAGGGGTGACAGATACGCAGTATTTT. Translation gives CASSLYAGVTDTQYF.

This chain uses TRBV20-1 with TRBJ2-4; maybe TRBD2 (6 bases). This CDR3 is 10 amino acids long. V was cut by 6 bases and J by 14 bases, with 14 bases left in between. CDR1 is DFQATT and CDR2 is SNEGSKA in the germline V gene (reference sequence). This CDR3 reads CSAAQLAEYF. CDR3 in DNA: TGCAGTGCGGCCCAACTAGCCGAGTACTTC.

The chain uses TRBV28 and TRBJ2-1; D might be TRBD2 (6 bases). Per germline, CDR1 MDHEN and CDR2 SYDVKM. Between the trimmed V and J ends, which lost 6 bases and 6 bases, there was a span of 12 bases. The CDR3 length is 13 residues. CDR3 loop: CASSPPSANEQFF. The CDR3 nucleotides read TGTGCCAGCAGCCCTCCTAGCGCCAATGAGCAGTTCTTC.

This clone was recorded once. The chain recombines TRBV2 with TRBJ1-2, with 10 bases identical to TRBD1. The CDR3 totals 14 residues. V trimming: 10 bases; J trimming: 1 base; junction bases outside the gene matches: 6. From germline, CDR1 is SNHLY and CDR2 FYNNEI. CDR3 sequence: CAITRDRGNYGYTF. The CDR3 nucleotides are TGTGCCATCACGAGGGACAGGGGTAACTATGGCTACACCTTC.

The chain links TRBV19 to TRBJ2-7, with TRBD1 identical over 7 bases. V lost 3 bases and J lost 3; bases outside the gene matches: 8. From germline, CDR1 is LNHDA and CDR2 SQIVND (reference sequence). The CDR3 sequence is 15 residues long. The CDR3 sequence: CASSIRTGSLYEQYF. The DNA for the CDR3 is TGTGCCAGTAGTATTAGGACAGGCAGTCTCTACGAGCAGTACTTC.

The genes are TRBV19 and TRBJ1-1; TRBD1 aligns across 8 bases. This CDR3 contains 16 residues. V gave up 7 bases and J gave up 10 bases; unmatched junction bases: 20. CDR1 LNHDA and CDR2 SQIVND come from the germline V gene (reference sequence). This CDR3 is CASTFQGATNRRGAFF. As DNA, the CDR3 is TGTGCCAGTACCTTTCAGGGGGCCACTAATCGTAGAGGAGCTTTCTTT.

V usage is TRBV27 and J usage is TRBJ1-2; TRBD1 matches at 7 bases. V shed 2 bases and J 4 bases; nucleotides not matched to a gene: 4. The germline gives CDR1 MNHEY, CDR2 SMNVEV (reference sequence). This CDR3 has 14 residues. In DNA, the CDR3 is TGTGCCAGCAGTTTACGCACAGGGGTCTATGGCTACACCTTC. This codes for CASSLRTGVYGYTF.

The rearrangement joins TRBV7-9 to TRBJ2-1; 13 positions match TRBD2. The CDR3 totals 16 residues. Germline CDR1 and CDR2: SEHNR and FQNEAQ (reference sequence). J was trimmed by 7 bases and V by 4 bases; bases with no gene match: 7. In DNA, the CDR3 is TGTGCCAGCAGCTCTGACGGGACTAGCGGGGCGAATGAGCAGTTCTTC. Its translation: CASSSDGTSGANEQFF.

This chain links TRBV14 with TRBJ2-5; 11 bases line up with TRBD1. Germline trimming cut 4 bases from V and 2 bases from J; bases unmatched to any gene: 6. The CDR3 runs 16 residues. The germline CDR1 and CDR2 sequences are SGHDN and FVKESK. The CDR3 DNA reads as TGTGCCAGCAGCCCCTGGGACAGGGGGGAACAAGAGACCCAGTACTTC. As protein: CASSPWDRGEQETQYF.

The J gene is TRBJ1-6, the V gene TRBV7-2; D uncertain. CDR3 length: 12 residues. Germline V gene sequence: CDR1 SGHTA, CDR2 FQGNSA. Trimming removed 5 bases at V and 11 bases at J, with 10 bases between. CDR3 loop: CASSPGSPPLHF. CDR3 nucleotide sequence: TGTGCCAGCAGCCCCGGGTCGCCACCCCTCCACTTT. Full variable domain (outside the CDR3, taken from reference TRBV7-2 and TRBJ1-6): GAGVSQSPSNKVTEKGKDVELRCDPISGHTALYWYRQSLGQGLEFLIYFQGNSAPDKSGLPSDRFSAERTGGSVSTLTIQRTQQEDSAVYLCASSPGSPPLHFGNGTRLTVT.

In its sample, this clone was seen once. The V gene is TRBV28, the J gene TRBJ2-7; 9 bases map to TRBD1. This CDR3 is built from 12 residues. V dropped 9 bases and J dropped 5; count of bases not matched to a gene: 5. The germline gives CDR1 MDHEN, CDR2 SYDVKM. CDR3: CASGTGWDEQYF. CDR3 bases: TGTGCCAGTGGGACAGGGTGGGACGAGCAGTACTTC.

The chain links TRBV10-3 to TRBJ2-7, with D perhaps matching TRBD2 (5 bases). Germline CDR1 is ENHRY and CDR2 is SYGVKD. The CDR3 length is 13 residues. Trimming left V 4 bases short and J 6 bases short, with 13 bases between. CDR3 sequence: CAISALDRGEQYF. CDR3 in DNA: TGTGCCATCAGTGCCCTAGATCGGGGCGAGCAGTACTTC.

This rearrangement joins TRBV11-2 to TRBJ1-1; D might be TRBD1 (5 bases). CDR1 and CDR2 from the germline V gene are SGHAT and FQNNGV. The CDR3 is made up of 14 amino acids. The V and J ends lost 5 bases and 0 bases respectively, with 10 bases between them. The CDR3 bases are TGTGCCAGCAGCCCGACAGCTATGAACACTGAAGCTTTCTTT. It specifies CASSPTAMNTEAFF. Based on the CDR3 plus reference TRBV11-2 and TRBJ1-1, the full variable domain is EAGVAQSPRYKIIEKRQSVAFWCNPISGHATLYWYQQILGQGPKLLIQFQNNGVVDDSQLPKDRFSAERLKGVDSTLKIQPAKLEDSAVYLCASSPTAMNTEAFFGQGTRLTVV.

The rearrangement uses TRBV2 and TRBJ2-2, with 10 bases aligning to TRBD2. Germline CDR1 SNHLY, CDR2 FYNNEI. The ends lost 4 bases at V and 0 bases at J; junction bases unmatched: 8. The CDR3 runs to 18 residues. The CDR3 sequence: CASSVIELAGSNTGELFF. The CDR3 coding sequence is TGTGCCAGCAGTGTAATTGAACTAGCGGGATCGAACACCGGGGAGCTGTTTTTT.

This chain joins TRBV27 and TRBJ2-1; 10 bases line up with TRBD2. The ends lost 3 bases at V and 9 bases at J; junction bases unmatched: 8. The CDR3 is made up of 15 amino acids. Germline CDR1 MNHEY, CDR2 SMNVEV (reference sequence). CDR3 DNA sequence: TGTGCCAGCAGTTTTGCTAGCGGGAGTTTCGGTGAGCAGTTCTTC. This codes for CASSFASGSFGEQFF.

The table lists this clone with a count of one. V and J are TRBV27 and TRBJ1-1, with 8 bases identical to TRBD1. V lost 5 bases and J lost 7; bases outside the gene matches: 15. This CDR3 spans 16 amino acids. Looked up from germline, CDR1 is MNHEY and CDR2 is SMNVEV (reference sequence). This CDR3 reads CASSPRGRRGIGEAFF. In DNA, the CDR3 is TGTGCCAGCAGTCCCAGGGGGCGCCGGGGAATTGGTGAAGCTTTCTTT.

V gene TRBV6-4 combines with J gene TRBJ2-3; D call uncertain. Germline V lookup: CDR1 MRHNA, CDR2 SNTAGT. V lost 2 bases and J 2 bases, leaving 5 bases between the germline ends. The CDR3 length is 13 residues. CDR3 residues: CASSDPNTDTQYF. The CDR3 DNA sequence: TGTGCCAGCAGTGACCCCAACACAGATACGCAGTATTTT.